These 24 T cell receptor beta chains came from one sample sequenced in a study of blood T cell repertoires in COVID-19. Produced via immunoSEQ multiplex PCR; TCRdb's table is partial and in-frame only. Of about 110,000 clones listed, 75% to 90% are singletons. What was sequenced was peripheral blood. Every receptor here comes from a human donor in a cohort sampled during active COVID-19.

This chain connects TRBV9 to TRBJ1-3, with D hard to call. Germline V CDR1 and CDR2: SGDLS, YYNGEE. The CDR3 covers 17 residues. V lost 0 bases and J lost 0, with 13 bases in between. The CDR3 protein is CASSVARGALSGNTIYF. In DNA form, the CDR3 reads TGTGCCAGCAGCGTAGCCCGGGGAGCCCTCTCTGGAAACACCATATATTTT.

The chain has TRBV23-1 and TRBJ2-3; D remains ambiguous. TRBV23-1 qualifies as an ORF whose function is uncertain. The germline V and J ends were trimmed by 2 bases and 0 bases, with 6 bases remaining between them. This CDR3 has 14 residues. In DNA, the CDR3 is TGCGCCAGCAGTCAACTACCAAGCACAGATACGCAGTATTTT. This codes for CASSQLPSTDTQYF.

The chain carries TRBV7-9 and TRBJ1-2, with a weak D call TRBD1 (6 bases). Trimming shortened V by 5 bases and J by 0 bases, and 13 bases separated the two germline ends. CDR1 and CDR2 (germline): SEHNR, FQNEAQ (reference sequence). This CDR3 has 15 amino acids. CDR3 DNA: TGTGCCAGCAGCGGAACAGGGTTAGCTAACTATGGCTACACCTTC. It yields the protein CASSGTGLANYGYTF.

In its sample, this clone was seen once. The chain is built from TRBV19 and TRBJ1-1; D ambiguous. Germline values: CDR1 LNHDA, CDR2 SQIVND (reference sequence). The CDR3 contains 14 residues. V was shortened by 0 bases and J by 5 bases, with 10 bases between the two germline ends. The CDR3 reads CASSIDPSGTEAFF. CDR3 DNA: TGTGCCAGTAGTATAGATCCCTCGGGGACTGAAGCTTTCTTT.

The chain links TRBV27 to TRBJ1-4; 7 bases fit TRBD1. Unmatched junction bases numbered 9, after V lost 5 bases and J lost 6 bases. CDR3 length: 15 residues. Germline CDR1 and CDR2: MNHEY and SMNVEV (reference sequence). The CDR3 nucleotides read TGTGCCAGCAGTCCGTGGGGGACAGCCGATGAAAAACTGTTTTTT. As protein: CASSPWGTADEKLFF.

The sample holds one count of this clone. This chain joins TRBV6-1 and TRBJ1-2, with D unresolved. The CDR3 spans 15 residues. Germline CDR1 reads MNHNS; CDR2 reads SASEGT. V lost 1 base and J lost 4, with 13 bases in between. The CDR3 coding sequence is TGTGCCAGCAGTGAAGATTGGCAGGCGGGCTATGGCTACACCTTC. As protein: CASSEDWQAGYGYTF.

The CDR3 sequence is CATLAPYGYTF. In DNA form, the CDR3 reads TGTGCCACCCTAGCCCCCTATGGCTACACCTTC. The gene calls are TRBV19 and TRBJ1-2; no clear D. V was cut by 10 bases and J by 4 bases, with 10 bases left in between. The CDR3 is made up of 11 amino acids. Germline lookup yields CDR1 LNHDA and CDR2 SQIVND (reference sequence). The variable domain in full, completed from reference TRBV19 and TRBJ1-2, reads DGGITQSPKYLFRKEGQNVTLSCEQNLNHDAMYWYRQDPGQGLRLIYYSQIVNDFQKGDIAEGYSVSREKKESFPLTVTSAQKNPTAFYLCATLAPYGYTFGSGTRLTVV.

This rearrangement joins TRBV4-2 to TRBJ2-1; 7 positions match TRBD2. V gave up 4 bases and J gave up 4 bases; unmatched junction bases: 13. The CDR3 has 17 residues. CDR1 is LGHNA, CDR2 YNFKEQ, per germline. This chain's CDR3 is CASSPLRAGENYNEQFF. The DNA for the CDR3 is TGTGCCAGCAGCCCCTTGCGGGCGGGGGAGAATTACAATGAGCAGTTCTTC.

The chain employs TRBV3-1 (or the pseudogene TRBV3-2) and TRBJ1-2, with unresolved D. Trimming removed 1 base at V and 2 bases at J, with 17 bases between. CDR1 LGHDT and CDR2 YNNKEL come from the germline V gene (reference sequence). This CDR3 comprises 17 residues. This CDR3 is CASSQGRGSSRNYGYTF. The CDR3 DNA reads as TGTGCCAGCAGCCAAGGGAGAGGTTCTTCCCGCAACTATGGCTACACCTTC.

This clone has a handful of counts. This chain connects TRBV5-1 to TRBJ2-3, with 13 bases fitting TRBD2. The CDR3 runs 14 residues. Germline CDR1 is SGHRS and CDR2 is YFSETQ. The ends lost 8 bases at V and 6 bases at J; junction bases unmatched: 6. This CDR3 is CASSGTSGKDTQYF. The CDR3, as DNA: TGCGCCAGTTCCGGGACTAGCGGGAAGGATACGCAGTATTTT. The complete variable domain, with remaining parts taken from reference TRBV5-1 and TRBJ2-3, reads KAGVTQTPRYLIKTRGQQVTLSCSPISGHRSVSWYQQTPGQGLQFLFEYFSETQRNKGNFPGRFSGRQFSNSRSEMNVSTLELGDSALYLCASSGTSGKDTQYFGPGTRLTVL.

CDR3 in amino acids: CASSLRGLAGTSYEQYF. For the CDR3, the DNA is TGCGCCAGCAGCTTGAGGGGACTAGCGGGGACATCCTACGAGCAGTACTTC. The chain employs TRBV5-1 and TRBJ2-7, with 13 bases that match TRBD2. The CDR3 contains 17 residues. The V segment lost 1 base and the J segment 1 base; nucleotides outside the gene matches: 5. Per the germline V gene, CDR1 is SGHRS and CDR2 is YFSETQ. Filled out from reference TRBV5-1 and TRBJ2-7, the complete variable domain reads KAGVTQTPRYLIKTRGQQVTLSCSPISGHRSVSWYQQTPGQGLQFLFEYFSETQRNKGNFPGRFSGRQFSNSRSEMNVSTLELGDSALYLCASSLRGLAGTSYEQYFGPGTRLTVT.

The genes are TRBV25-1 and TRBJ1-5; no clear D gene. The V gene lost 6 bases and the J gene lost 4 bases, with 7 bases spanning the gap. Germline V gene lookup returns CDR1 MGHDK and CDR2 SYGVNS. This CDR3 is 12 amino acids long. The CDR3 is CASRGANQPQHF. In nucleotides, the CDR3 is TGTGCCAGCAGGGGAGCTAATCAGCCCCAGCATTTT.

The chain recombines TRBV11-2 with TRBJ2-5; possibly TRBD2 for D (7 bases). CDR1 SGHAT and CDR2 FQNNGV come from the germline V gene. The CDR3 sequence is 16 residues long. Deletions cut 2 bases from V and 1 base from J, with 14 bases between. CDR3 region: CASSLRGGGLQETQYF. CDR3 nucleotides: TGTGCCAGCAGCTTAAGGGGAGGGGGGCTCCAAGAGACCCAGTACTTC.

The chain's CDR3 is CASSQGGQGNQPQHF. The CDR3 DNA is TGCGCCAGCAGTCAAGGGGGACAGGGAAATCAGCCCCAGCATTTT. J is TRBJ1-5 and V is TRBV23-1; 9 bases are a match to TRBD1. TRBV23-1 is an ORF, with its function uncertain. The V and J ends lost 2 bases and 4 bases, in that order; junction bases with no gene match: 3. This CDR3 has 15 residues.

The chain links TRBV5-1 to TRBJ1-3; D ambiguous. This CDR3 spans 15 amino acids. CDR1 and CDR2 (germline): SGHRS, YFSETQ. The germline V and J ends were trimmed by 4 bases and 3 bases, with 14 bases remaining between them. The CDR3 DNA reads TGCGCCAGCAGCATATCGGGTGCGATTGGAAACACCATATATTTT. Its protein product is CASSISGAIGNTIYF. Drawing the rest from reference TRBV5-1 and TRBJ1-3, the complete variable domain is KAGVTQTPRYLIKTRGQQVTLSCSPISGHRSVSWYQQTPGQGLQFLFEYFSETQRNKGNFPGRFSGRQFSNSRSEMNVSTLELGDSALYLCASSISGAIGNTIYFGEGSWLTVV.

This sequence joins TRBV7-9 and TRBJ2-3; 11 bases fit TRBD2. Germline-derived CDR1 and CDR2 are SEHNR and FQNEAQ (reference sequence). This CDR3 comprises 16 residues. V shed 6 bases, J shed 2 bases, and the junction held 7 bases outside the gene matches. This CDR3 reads CASSPPGLADTDTQYF. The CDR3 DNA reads TGTGCCAGCAGTCCTCCGGGACTAGCGGACACAGATACGCAGTATTTT.

This CDR3 is CASSVTRKETQYF. The CDR3 DNA follows: TGTGCCAGCAGCGTGACTAGGAAAGAGACCCAGTACTTC. The chain combines TRBV6-5 with TRBJ2-5, with D possibly matching TRBD2 (6 bases). The germline V gene encodes CDR1 MNHEY and CDR2 SVGAGI. The CDR3 is 13 amino acids. The V and J ends lost 6 bases and 3 bases respectively, with 11 bases between them.

Here the CDR3 reads CASSFQPSGVNNEQFF. CDR3 bases: TGTGCCAGCAGCTTCCAACCTAGCGGGGTTAACAATGAGCAGTTCTTC. The genes are TRBV7-9 and TRBJ2-1; 9 bases fit TRBD2. CDR1 and CDR2 from the germline V gene are SEHNR and FQNEAQ (reference sequence). J was trimmed by 5 bases and V by 3 bases; bases with no gene match: 8. CDR3 length: 16 amino acids.

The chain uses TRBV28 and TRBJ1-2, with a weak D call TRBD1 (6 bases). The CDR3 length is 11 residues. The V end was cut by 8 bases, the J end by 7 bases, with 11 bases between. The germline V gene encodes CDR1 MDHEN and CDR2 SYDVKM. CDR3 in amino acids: CASGDNVGYTF. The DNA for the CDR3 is TGTGCCAGCGGGGACAACGTTGGCTACACCTTC.

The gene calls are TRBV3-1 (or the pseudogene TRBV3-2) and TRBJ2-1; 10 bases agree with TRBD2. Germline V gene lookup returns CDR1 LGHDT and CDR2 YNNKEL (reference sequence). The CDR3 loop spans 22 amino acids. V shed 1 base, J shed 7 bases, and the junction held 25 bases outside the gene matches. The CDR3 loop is CASSQGRRVDVGDQREGNEQFF. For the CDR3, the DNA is TGTGCCAGCAGCCAAGGGCGGAGAGTAGATGTGGGGGACCAGCGGGAGGGTAATGAGCAGTTCTTC.

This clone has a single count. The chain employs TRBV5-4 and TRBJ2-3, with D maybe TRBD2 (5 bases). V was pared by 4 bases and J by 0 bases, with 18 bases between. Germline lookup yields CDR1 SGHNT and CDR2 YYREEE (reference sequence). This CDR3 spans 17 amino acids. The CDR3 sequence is CASSPHGVPISTDTQYF. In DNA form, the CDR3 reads TGTGCCAGCAGCCCACACGGGGTCCCCATTAGCACAGATACGCAGTATTTT.

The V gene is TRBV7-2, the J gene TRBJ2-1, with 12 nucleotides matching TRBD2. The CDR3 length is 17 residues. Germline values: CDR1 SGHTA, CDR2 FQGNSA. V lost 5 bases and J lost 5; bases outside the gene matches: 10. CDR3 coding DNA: TGTGCCAGCAGCCTTAGGGCCTCTAGCGGGAGGGACAATGAGCAGTTCTTC. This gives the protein CASSLRASSGRDNEQFF.

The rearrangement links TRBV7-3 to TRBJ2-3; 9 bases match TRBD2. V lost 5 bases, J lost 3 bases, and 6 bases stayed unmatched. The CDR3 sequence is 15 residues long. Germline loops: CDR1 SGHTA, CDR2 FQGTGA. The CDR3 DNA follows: TGTGCCAGCAGCACCAGCGGGAGGAGGACAGATACGCAGTATTTT. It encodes CASSTSGRRTDTQYF.

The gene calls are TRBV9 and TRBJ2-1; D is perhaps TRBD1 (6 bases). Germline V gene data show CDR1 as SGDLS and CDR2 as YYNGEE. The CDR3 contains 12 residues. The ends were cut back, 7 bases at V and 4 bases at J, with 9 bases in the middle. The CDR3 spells CASGRGYNEQFF. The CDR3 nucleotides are TGTGCCAGCGGTAGGGGGTACAATGAGCAGTTCTTC.